One and the same sample provided the 3 T cell receptor beta chains below, sequenced in a study of cytomegalovirus exposure and HLA in healthy donors. 60 Vbeta and 13 Jbeta primers were used in PCR. Clones were sequenced by immunoSEQ multiplex PCR, and TCRdb holds only the in-frame ones, with some missing. In the table there are 200,000 or so clones, around 86% of which are singletons. The sample consisted of PBMCs. All receptors derive from a woman aged 40 to 55 in good health and CMV-seronegative.

This chain links TRBV5-5 with TRBJ2-7; tentatively, D is TRBD1 (6 bases). The CDR3 has 16 residues. The germline V and J ends were trimmed by 4 bases and 2 bases, with 19 bases remaining between them. Germline-derived CDR1 and CDR2 are SGHKS and YYEKEE (reference sequence). The CDR3 nucleotides read TGTGCCAGCAGCGTGTTACCGGGACACCCTGCCTACGAGCAGTACTTC. This codes for CASSVLPGHPAYEQYF.

A remark on this clone: This likely comes from a read error, as the CDR3 has no conserved phenylalanine or tryptophan at its end. The chain combines TRBV28 with TRBJ1-4; 7 bases align to TRBD1. This CDR3 contains 15 residues. The V gene end was trimmed by 6 bases and the J gene end by 0 bases; junction bases not matched to a gene: 4. Germline V lookup: CDR1 MDHEN, CDR2 SYDVKM. The CDR3 here is CASSHGQATNEKLFS. In DNA form, the CDR3 reads TGTGCCAGCAGCCACGGACAGGCAACTAATGAAAAACTGTTTTCT.

This chain joins TRBV18 and TRBJ2-7; 8 positions agree with TRBD1. Germline CDR1 KGHSH, CDR2 LQKENI. The CDR3 has 16 residues. V lost 5 bases and J lost 5; bases outside the gene matches: 14. The CDR3 sequence is CASSSITRQGNNEQYF. Written as DNA, the CDR3 is TGTGCCAGCTCATCCATTACAAGACAGGGGAATAACGAGCAGTACTTC.